This is a list of T cell receptor beta chains from one sample in a study of T cell responses to AZD1222 COVID-19 vaccine. Profiled with immunoSEQ multiplex PCR; TCRdb holds only in-frame clones, not every one. The sample consists of around 120,000 clones, 75% to 95% of them appearing once. The sequenced sample was peripheral blood, obtained on day 0 of AZD1222 vaccination. Receptors originate from an adult in good health. Each CDR3 is given with its conserved first and last residue. A D gene is named only where the DNA matches it firmly. The listing skips clone size in some rows; elsewhere it reads once, few, many or a size class.

v_gene,j_gene,abundance,d_gene,CDR3nt,CDR3aa
TRBV19,TRBJ2-2,NA,NA,TGTGCCAGTAGTAAGGGTGACACTAACACCGGGGAGCTGTTTTTT,CASSKGDTNTGELFF
TRBV3-1/TRBV3-2,TRBJ2-5,NA,NA,TGTGCCAGCACCCTTACACCGACAGGCCGCCAAGAGACCCAGTACTTC,CASTLTPTGRQETQYF
TRBV13,TRBJ2-7,NA,TRBD2,TGTGCCAGCAGCTCGAGACTAGCGGGAGTCTCCTACGAGCAGTACTTC,CASSSRLAGVSYEQYF
TRBV28,TRBJ1-4,NA,NA,TGTGCCAGCAGCATAGCCGACGGGGGAGGTCAGGAAAAACTGTTTTTT,CASSIADGGGQEKLFF
TRBV18,TRBJ2-7,NA,NA,TGTGCCAGCTCACCCCAGGAGGTAACCTACGAGCAGTACTTC,CASSPQEVTYEQYF
TRBV7-2,TRBJ1-4,once,NA,TGTGCCAGCAGCTTCGGACAAGAGAATGAAAAACTGTTTTTT,CASSFGQENEKLFF
TRBV7-3,TRBJ2-1,once,NA,TGTGCCAGCAGCTTAAGTAGCGACAATGAGCAGTTCTTC,CASSLSSDNEQFF
TRBV19,TRBJ2-3,NA,TRBD1,TGTGCCAGTAGGGCGAAGACAGGGGCTTGGACAGATACGCAGTATTTT,CASRAKTGAWTDTQYF
TRBV14,TRBJ1-2,few,TRBD1,TGTGCCAGCAGCTCCCTGGAGGGGGCGGGCGGCTACACCTTC,CASSSLEGAGGYTF
TRBV5-4,TRBJ2-5,NA,NA,TGTGCCAGCAGCTTGGGGAGCGAGGAGACCCAGTACTTC,CASSLGSEETQYF
TRBV9,TRBJ2-1,NA,TRBD2,TGTGCCAGCAGCGTAGGCCTGCGGGAGGAAGCTCAGGGGCAGTTCTTC,CASSVGLREEAQGQFF
TRBV14,TRBJ2-7,NA,NA,TGTGCCAGCAGCCAAGATTTCGGTCTATTCTCCGAGCAGTACTTC,CASSQDFGLFSEQYF
TRBV9,TRBJ2-7,few,NA,TGTGCCAGCAGCGCTAGTTACGAGCAGTACTTC,CASSASYEQYF
TRBV27,TRBJ1-6,NA,NA,TGTGCCAGCAGCTTATCCCTCGAATATTCACCCCTCCACTTT,CASSLSLEYSPLHF
TRBV28,TRBJ2-5,NA,NA,TGTGCCAGCAGTCCCCGGGAAATTATACCGGAGACCCAGTACTTC,CASSPREIIPETQYF
TRBV7-9,TRBJ2-1,once,NA,TGTGCCAGCAGCTCCTCCAAGCGGGTTTACAATGAGCAGTTCTTC,CASSSSKRVYNEQFF
TRBV28,TRBJ2-1,NA,TRBD2,TGTGCCAGCAGGACTAGCGGGAGCTATGAGCAGTTCTTC,CASRTSGSYEQFF
TRBV19,TRBJ2-5,once,NA,TGTGCCAGTAGTAGGGGACTGTCGGAGACCCAGTACTTC,CASSRGLSETQYF
TRBV7-2,TRBJ1-3,NA,NA,TGTGCCAGCAGCTCCTGGACAGACAGCGGAAACACCATATATTTT,CASSSWTDSGNTIYF
TRBV24-1,TRBJ2-1,NA,NA,TGTGCCACCAGTGATTTATCCGGGGGCACCTACAATGAGCAGTTCTTC,CATSDLSGGTYNEQFF
TRBV4-3,TRBJ2-6,NA,TRBD1,TGCGCCAGCAGCCAAGATGAAGGGGGCGGGGCCAACGTCCTGACTTTC,CASSQDEGGGANVLTF
TRBV6-5,TRBJ1-5,NA,NA,TGTGCCATCAGCAGGAGTAGAAATCAGCCCCAGCATTTT,CAISRSRNQPQHF
TRBV28,TRBJ2-2,NA,NA,TGTGCCAGCAGTTATTATAGGGTGAACACCGGGGAGCTGTTTTTT,CASSYYRVNTGELFF
TRBV7-2,TRBJ2-1,NA,NA,TGTGCCAGCAGCTTAGTATGGCTGTACAATGAGCAGTTCTTC,CASSLVWLYNEQFF
TRBV7-3,TRBJ2-3,NA,TRBD2,TGTGCCAGCAGCTTGACTAGCGGGAGCATCGGCACGCAGTATTTT,CASSLTSGSIGTQYF
TRBV6-5,TRBJ1-2,NA,NA,TGTGCCAGCAGTTTCGCGACAGCCTATGGCTACACCTTC,CASSFATAYGYTF
TRBV19,TRBJ1-5,NA,NA,TGTGCCAGTAGTATCCGCGGGGGTTGGGGGCAGCCCCAGCATTTT,CASSIRGGWGQPQHF
TRBV12-3/TRBV12-4,TRBJ1-2,NA,NA,TGTGCCAGCAGTTCCCAGGGAGGGAGTGGCTACACCTTC,CASSSQGGSGYTF
TRBV28,TRBJ1-2,NA,NA,TGTGCCGGGGCTGAAACGACGGGTGGCTACACCTTC,CAGAETTGGYTF
TRBV28,TRBJ2-7,NA,NA,TGTGCCAGCAGACGACCGGGGGGCGCATCCTACGAGCAGTACTTC,CASRRPGGASYEQYF
TRBV7-8,TRBJ1-3,NA,TRBD1,TGTGCCAGCAGCCCCCGGACAGGGCGAGGTGGAAACACCATATATTTT,CASSPRTGRGGNTIYF
TRBV9,TRBJ1-6,NA,NA,TGTGCCAGCAGCGTAAGGCCAACAGACAATTCACCCCTCCACTTT,CASSVRPTDNSPLHF
TRBV6-4,TRBJ2-2,NA,NA,TGTGCCAGCGAAAACAGGCGCCCGAACATCGGGGAGCTGTTTTTT,CASENRRPNIGELFF
TRBV9,TRBJ2-3,NA,NA,TGTGCCAGCAGCGTAGGCGTAGGTATCACAGATACGCAGTATTTT,CASSVGVGITDTQYF
TRBV9,TRBJ2-1,NA,NA,TGTGCCAGCAGCGCCCGGCAGGGTGGTTACAATGAGCAGTTCTTC,CASSARQGGYNEQFF
TRBV3-1/TRBV3-2,TRBJ2-4,NA,NA,NA,CASSQFGQGSVYF
TRBV28,TRBJ2-1,NA,TRBD2,TGTGCCAGCAAAACGACTAGCGGGTCTTCCTACAATGAGCAGTTCTTC,CASKTTSGSSYNEQFF
TRBV28,TRBJ1-1,NA,NA,TGTGCCAGCAGTTTAACCCCGGCTGAAGCTTTCTTT,CASSLTPAEAFF